The following is a T cell receptor (beta chain) sequence with its context. The target antigen is unknown. The data stem from a study of OX40 agonist ivuxolimab in advanced cancers. Study-level information: The treatment was a fully human IgG2 OX40 agonist, ivuxolimab. Findings and limits, study-wide: The study found that CD8+ T cells averaged more expanded clones than CD4+.

Prior autoimmune disease or systemic immunosuppression barred patients. There are 15 residues in the CDR3. The ends were cut back, 8 bases at V and 0 bases at J, with 11 bases in the middle. CDR1 is LGHNA, CDR2 YNFKEQ, per germline. Libraries were prepared by immunoSEQ multiplex PCR; TCRdb keeps only in-frame clonotypes and omits some of them. There are approximately 64,000 clones in the sample; about 88% occur only once, and approximately 0.67% lies in the top ten. This clonotype was sampled from an adult with an advanced solid tumor such as melanoma, head and neck, liver or kidney cancer. The chain employs TRBV4-2 and TRBJ2-6; D might be TRBD1 or TRBD2, each matching 5 bases. Sequencing used CD4+ or CD8+ T cells sorted from blood, obtained in a trial of the OX40 agonist ivuxolimab. The CDR3 reads CASGDAVSGANVLTF. CDR3 in DNA: TGTGCCAGCGGGGACGCGGTCTCTGGGGCCAACGTCCTGACTTTC.